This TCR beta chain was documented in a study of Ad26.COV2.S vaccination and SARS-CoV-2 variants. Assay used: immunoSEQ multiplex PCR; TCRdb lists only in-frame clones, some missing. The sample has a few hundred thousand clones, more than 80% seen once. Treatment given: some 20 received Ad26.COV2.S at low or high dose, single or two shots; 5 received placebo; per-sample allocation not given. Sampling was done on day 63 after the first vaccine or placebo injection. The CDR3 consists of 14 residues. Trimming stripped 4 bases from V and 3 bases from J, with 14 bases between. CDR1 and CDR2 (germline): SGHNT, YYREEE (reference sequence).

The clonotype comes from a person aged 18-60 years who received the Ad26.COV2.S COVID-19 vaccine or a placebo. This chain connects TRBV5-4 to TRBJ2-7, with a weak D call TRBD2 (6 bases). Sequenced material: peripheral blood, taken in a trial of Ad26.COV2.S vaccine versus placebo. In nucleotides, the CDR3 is TGTGCCAGCAGCGCTGGCGGGGTGTACTACGAGCAGTACTTC. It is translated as CASSAGGVYYEQYF.